This entry lists 6 T cell receptor beta chains sequenced from one sample in a study of T cell responses to AZD1222 COVID-19 vaccine. The repertoire was sequenced with immunoSEQ multiplex PCR; TCRdb's copy has only in-frame clones and lacks some. The repertoire holds about 110,000 clones, with around 90% as singletons. The sample here was peripheral blood, taken 28 days after the second AZD1222 dose. The receptors originated from an adult who received the AZD1222 COVID-19 vaccine.

The gene calls are TRBV7-9 and TRBJ2-5; 10 positions agree with TRBD1. CDR3 length equals 15 residues. Germline CDR1 is SEHNR and CDR2 is FQNEAQ (reference sequence). The V gene end was trimmed by 5 bases and the J gene end by 6 bases; junction bases not matched to a gene: 9. Here the CDR3 DNA reads TGTGCCAGCAGCCCCGGGACAGGGGATATGAAGACCCAGTACTTC. Translated: CASSPGTGDMKTQYF.

The chain combines TRBV5-1 with TRBJ1-1; D not certain. The V gene's germline CDR1 is SGHRS and CDR2 YFSETQ. This CDR3 contains 12 residues. V was shortened by 8 bases and J by 11 bases, with 19 bases between the two germline ends. CDR3 DNA: TGCGCCAGTAGAAGGTCCACGGTGGGGGCTTTCTTT. Its protein is CASRRSTVGAFF.

The chain has TRBV7-3 and TRBJ2-6; D not resolved. Germline lookup yields CDR1 SGHTA and CDR2 FQGTGA. Between the trimmed V and J ends, which lost 4 bases and 0 bases, there was a span of 4 bases. The CDR3 spans 14 residues. The DNA of the CDR3 is TGTGCCAGCAGCTCAGACTCTGGGGCCAACGTCCTGACTTTC. This codes for CASSSDSGANVLTF.

This clone was seen more than once but under ten times. The V call is TRBV29-1, the J call TRBJ2-7; D remains unclear. Trimming removed 0 bases at V and 0 bases at J, with 9 bases between. Looked up from germline, CDR1 is SQVTM and CDR2 is ANQGSEA. The CDR3 length is 14 residues. CDR3 protein: CSVEEWGSSYEQYF. The CDR3 nucleotides read TGCAGCGTTGAAGAGTGGGGAAGCTCCTACGAGCAGTACTTC.

This sequence joins TRBV23-1 and TRBJ1-1; D not certain. TRBV23-1 falls under the ORF class, with uncertain function. The CDR3 has 18 amino acids. Trimming pared 0 bases from V and 1 base from J, leaving 18 bases between. CDR3 DNA sequence: TGCGCCAGCAGTCAATCGAACCTAGAGCGGACGGGGAACACTGAAGCTTTCTTT. It is translated as CASSQSNLERTGNTEAFF.

This clone was seen a few times. This chain uses TRBV18 with TRBJ2-2, with 10 bases that match TRBD2. V lost 3 bases and J lost 7; bases outside the gene matches: 11. Germline values: CDR1 KGHSH, CDR2 LQKENI. The CDR3 has 17 residues. The CDR3, as DNA: TGTGCCAGCTCACCCCCCGGGAGCGGGGGGGCCAACGGGGAGCTGTTTTTT. Translation: CASSPPGSGGANGELFF.